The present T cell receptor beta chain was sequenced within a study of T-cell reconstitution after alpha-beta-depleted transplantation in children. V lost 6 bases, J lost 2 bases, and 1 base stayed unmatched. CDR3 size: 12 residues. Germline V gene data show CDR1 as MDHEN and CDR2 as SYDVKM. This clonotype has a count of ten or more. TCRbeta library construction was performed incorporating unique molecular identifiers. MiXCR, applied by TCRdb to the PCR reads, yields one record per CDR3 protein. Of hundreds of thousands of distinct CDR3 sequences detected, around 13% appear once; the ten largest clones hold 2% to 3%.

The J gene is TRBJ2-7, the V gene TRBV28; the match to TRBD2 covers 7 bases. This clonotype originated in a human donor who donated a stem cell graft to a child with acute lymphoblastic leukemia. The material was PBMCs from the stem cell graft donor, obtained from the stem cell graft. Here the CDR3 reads CASRAGAYEQYF. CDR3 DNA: TGTGCCAGCAGGGCGGGAGCCTACGAGCAGTACTTC. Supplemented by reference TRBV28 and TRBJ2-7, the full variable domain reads DVKVTQSSRYLVKRTGEKVFLECVQDMDHENMFWYRQDPGLGLRLIYFSYDVKMKEKGDIPEGYSVSREKKERFSLILESASTNQTSMYLCASRAGAYEQYFGPGTRLTVT.